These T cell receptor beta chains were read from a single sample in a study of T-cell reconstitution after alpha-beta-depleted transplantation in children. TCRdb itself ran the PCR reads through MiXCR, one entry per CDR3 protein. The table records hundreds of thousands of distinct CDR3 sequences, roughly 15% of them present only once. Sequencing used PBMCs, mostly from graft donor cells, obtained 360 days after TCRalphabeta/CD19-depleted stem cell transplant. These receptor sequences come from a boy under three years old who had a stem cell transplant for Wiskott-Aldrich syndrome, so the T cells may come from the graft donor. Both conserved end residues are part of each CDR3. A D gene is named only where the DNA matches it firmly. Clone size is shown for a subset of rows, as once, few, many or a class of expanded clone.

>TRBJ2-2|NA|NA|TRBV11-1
TGTGCCAGCAGCTTAGGGCGCGGGGTCCTGGCGGAGAACACCGGGGAGCTGTTTTTT
CASSLGRGVLAENTGELFF
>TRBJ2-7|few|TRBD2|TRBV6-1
TGTGCCACCAGACTAGCGGGCGTTTACGAGCAGTACTTC
CATRLAGVYEQYF
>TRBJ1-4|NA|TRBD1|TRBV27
TGTGCCAGCAGTTTCAGGGGGGGACAACTGTTTTTT
CASSFRGGQLFF
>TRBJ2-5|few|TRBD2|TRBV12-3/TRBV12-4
TGTGCCAGCAGTTTTGGCGGGAGACTTGCGGAGACCCAGTACTTC
CASSFGGRLAETQYF
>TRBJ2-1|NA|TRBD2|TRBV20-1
TGCAGTGCTACCAAGGGACTAGCGGGAGTAGGTGAGCAGTTCTTC
CSATKGLAGVGEQFF
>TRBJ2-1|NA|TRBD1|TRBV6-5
TGTGCCAGCAGTTACTGGACAGGGGATATTGAGCAGTTCTTC
CASSYWTGDIEQFF
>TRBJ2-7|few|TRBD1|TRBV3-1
TGTGCCAGCAGCCACTTACCGGGACAGGGTCGGCGCGAGCAGTACTTC
CASSHLPGQGRREQYF
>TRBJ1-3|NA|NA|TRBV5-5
TGTGCCAGCAGCTTCTACGGCAGACACTCTGGAAACACCATATATTTT
CASSFYGRHSGNTIYF
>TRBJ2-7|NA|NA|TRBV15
TGTGCCACCAGCAGAGATCCGGACGGATACGAGCAGTACTTC
CATSRDPDGYEQYF
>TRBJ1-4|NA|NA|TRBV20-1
TGCAGTGCTAGTGGTCCAGTAAATAATGAAAAACTGTTTTTT
CSASGPVNNEKLFF
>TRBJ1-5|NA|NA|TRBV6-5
TGTGCCAGCAGTTACTCGCTCAGGGATAGCAATCAGCCCCAGCATTTT
CASSYSLRDSNQPQHF
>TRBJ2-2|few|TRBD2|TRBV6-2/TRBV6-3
TGTGCCAGCAGCCCCCCTCGGACTAGCGGGTACACGCGAGGGGAGCTGTTTTTT
CASSPPRTSGYTRGELFF
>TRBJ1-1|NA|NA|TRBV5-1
TGCGCCAGCAGCTTTAGTTCGGGGGTCGTGGAGGCTTTCTTT
CASSFSSGVVEAFF
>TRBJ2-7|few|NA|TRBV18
TGTGCCAGCTCACCCTGGGCAGGAATATACGAGCAGTACTTC
CASSPWAGIYEQYF
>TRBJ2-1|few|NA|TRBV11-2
TGTGCCAGCAGCCCCCGGTGGAATGAGCAGTTCTTC
CASSPRWNEQFF
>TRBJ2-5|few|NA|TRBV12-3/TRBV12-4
TGTGCCAGCAGAACCAGGGCAGCAAAGACCCAGTACTTC
CASRTRAAKTQYF
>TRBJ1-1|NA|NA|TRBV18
TGTGCCAGCTCACCTAAGGCGGGGAACACTGAAGCTTTCTTT
CASSPKAGNTEAFF
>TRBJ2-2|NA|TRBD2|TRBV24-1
TGTGCCATCACCCGGGAGGGAGTGAACACCGGGGAGCTGTTTTTT
CAITREGVNTGELFF
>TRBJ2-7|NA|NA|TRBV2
TGTGCCAGCAGACGGAGCGGCGAGCAGTACTTC
CASRRSGEQYF
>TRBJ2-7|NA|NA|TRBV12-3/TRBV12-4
TGTGCCAGCAGTTTAAAGGGTTTCTTCTACGAGCAGTACTTC
CASSLKGFFYEQYF
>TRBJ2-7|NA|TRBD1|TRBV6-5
TGTGCCAGCAGTTACAAGGGGACAGGGTACGAGCAGTACTTC
CASSYKGTGYEQYF
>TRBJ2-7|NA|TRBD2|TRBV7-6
TGTGCCAGCAGTTATGAGGGACTAGCGGGAAGGAACGAGCAGTACTTC
CASSYEGLAGRNEQYF
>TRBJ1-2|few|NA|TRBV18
TGTGCCAGCTCACCACGAGGACAGAACTATGGCTACACCTTC
CASSPRGQNYGYTF
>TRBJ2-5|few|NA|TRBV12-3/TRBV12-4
TGTGCCAGCAGTCTACTACCGGGAGAGACCCAGTACTTC
CASSLLPGETQYF
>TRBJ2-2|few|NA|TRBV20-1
TGCAGTGCTAGTGCCAAGAACACCGGGGAGCTGTTTTTT
CSASAKNTGELFF
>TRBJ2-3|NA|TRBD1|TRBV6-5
TGTGCCAGCAGTTACCTGGACAGGGGAACAGATACGCAGTATTTT
CASSYLDRGTDTQYF
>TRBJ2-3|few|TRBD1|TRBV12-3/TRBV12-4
TGTGCCAGCATTGCTGACAGGGATTTCACAGATACGCAGTATTTT
CASIADRDFTDTQYF
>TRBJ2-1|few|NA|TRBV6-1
TGTGCCAGCACCTCCGGGACACTTCCCTACAATGAGCAGTTCTTC
CASTSGTLPYNEQFF
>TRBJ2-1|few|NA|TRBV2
TGTGCCAGCAGTGAAGAAGCAGGTGGCTACAATGAGCAGTTCTTC
CASSEEAGGYNEQFF
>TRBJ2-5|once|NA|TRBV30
TGTGCCTGGATACCGGGATTACAAGAGACCCAGTACTTC
CAWIPGLQETQYF
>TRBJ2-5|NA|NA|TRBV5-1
TGCGCCAGCAGCTTGGATATTTGGGATACCCAGTACTTC
CASSLDIWDTQYF
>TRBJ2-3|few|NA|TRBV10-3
TGTGCCATCGGGGAACTTCTCACAGATACGCAGTATTTT
CAIGELLTDTQYF
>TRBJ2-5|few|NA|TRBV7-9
TGTGCCAGCACCCAGGAGAGGGCAACCCAGTACTTC
CASTQERATQYF
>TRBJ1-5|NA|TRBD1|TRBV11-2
TGTGCCAGCAGCCGAACAGGGGATGCCTATCAGCCCCAGCATTTT
CASSRTGDAYQPQHF
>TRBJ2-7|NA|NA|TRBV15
TGTGCCACCAGCAGAGATTTCGGGCCCCTATTATTC
CATSRDFGPLLF
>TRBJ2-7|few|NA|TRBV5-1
TGCGCCAGCAGCTTGGTTAAGGACACTTCCTACGAGCAGTACTTC
CASSLVKDTSYEQYF
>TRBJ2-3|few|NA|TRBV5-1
TGCGCCAGCAGCTTATCCACAGGGCCGGGTACGCAGTATTTT
CASSLSTGPGTQYF